This T cell receptor (beta chain) appears in the sequencing data of a study of blood T cell repertoires in COVID-19. About the research overall: T cells, B-cell-depleted T cells, or PBMCs provided the cDNA or gDNA that served as material.

TCRdb's table, derived via immunoSEQ multiplex PCR, lists solely in-frame clones and lacks some. The profile covers about 72,000 clones, with around 80% appearing a single time and 15% to 20% taken by the ten largest. Trimming took 6 bases from V and 6 from J, leaving 17 bases between them. Germline V gene data show CDR1 as MNHEY and CDR2 as SVGAGI. This CDR3 contains 14 residues. This chain connects TRBV6-5 to TRBJ1-2; unclear D gene. The sequencing sample was made of peripheral blood. The clonotype originates from a human donor in a cohort sampled during active COVID-19. The CDR3 loop reads CASSFPGAMDGYTF. In DNA form, the CDR3 reads TGTGCCAGCAGCTTCCCGGGTGCTATGGATGGCTACACCTTC.